One sample yielded the 7 T cell receptor beta chains listed below, sequenced in a study of blood T cell repertoires in COVID-19. The repertoire was sequenced with immunoSEQ multiplex PCR; TCRdb's copy has only in-frame clones and lacks some. Among about 300,000 clones, 89% were seen once, and the ten largest hold approximately 2%. Source material: peripheral blood. The receptors derive from a woman in her 30s with COVID-19, enrolled during active disease.

The chain employs TRBV6-5 and TRBJ2-7, with 7 nucleotides matching TRBD1. The CDR3 sequence is 16 residues long. Per germline, CDR1 MNHEY and CDR2 SVGAGI. J was trimmed by 5 bases and V by 2 bases; bases with no gene match: 12. The CDR3, as DNA: TGTGCCAGCAGTTACCCCCCCGGGCCAGGGGGTCACGAGCAGTACGTC. Translated, it gives CASSYPPGPGGHEQYV.

The chain recombines TRBV30 with TRBJ1-2, with unresolved D. The V gene's germline CDR1 is GTSNPN and CDR2 SVGIG (reference sequence). The CDR3 consists of 12 residues. V lost 3 bases to trimming and J lost 4 bases, with 9 bases between them. Here the CDR3 reads CAWSSGSYGYTF. The CDR3 DNA reads as TGTGCCTGGAGCTCAGGTAGCTATGGCTACACCTTC.

The chain uses TRBV7-2 and TRBJ2-1; D possibly corresponds to TRBD1 (6 bases). The CDR3 totals 14 residues. Germline loops: CDR1 SGHTA, CDR2 FQGNSA. V lost 3 bases to trimming and J lost 5 bases, with 11 bases between them. The DNA of the CDR3 is TGTGCCAGCAGCTTCCGGACAGTTCACAATGAGCAGTTCTTC. This translates into CASSFRTVHNEQFF.

The chain recombines TRBV11-3 with TRBJ2-2; D ambiguous. The CDR3 covers 13 residues. Germline V lookup: CDR1 SGHNT, CDR2 YENEEA. The V end lost 3 bases, the J end lost 3 bases, and 5 bases lay between the germline ends. CDR3 residues: CASSFRDTGELFF. Written as DNA, the CDR3 is TGTGCCAGCAGCTTCCGGGACACCGGGGAGCTGTTTTTT.

Of note for this clone: Its ends do not fully match the called genes, so a read error is possible. The genes are TRBV5-4 and TRBJ2-1; 14 bases agree with TRBD2. Germline-derived CDR1 and CDR2 are SGHNT and YYREEE (reference sequence). This CDR3 contains 11 residues. The CDR3 sequence: CASGLAGGGVF. CDR3 nucleotides: TGTGCCAGCGGACTAGCGGGGGGCGGGGTCTTC.

The chain couples TRBV2 to TRBJ1-5, with 7 bases identical to TRBD1. The CDR3 consists of 17 residues. Unmatched junction bases numbered 15, after V lost 7 bases and J lost 3 bases. Germline-derived CDR1 and CDR2 are SNHLY and FYNNEI. The CDR3 nucleotides are TGTGCCAGCAACTCAGTAGGGGGCAGGCCCCTCAATCAGCCCCAGCATTTT. This codes for CASNSVGGRPLNQPQHF.

As for this clone: The sample holds other DNA sequences that translate to the same CDR3. V gene TRBV7-9 combines with J gene TRBJ2-1, with D tentatively TRBD1 (7 bases). The CDR3 has 15 residues. V dropped 5 bases and J dropped 3 bases, with 14 bases sitting between them. Germline CDR1 and CDR2: SEHNR and FQNEAQ (reference sequence). CDR3 sequence (DNA): TGTGCCAGCAGCCCCCCCAGGGGGGTCTACAATGAGCAGTTCTTC. This codes for CASSPPRGVYNEQFF.